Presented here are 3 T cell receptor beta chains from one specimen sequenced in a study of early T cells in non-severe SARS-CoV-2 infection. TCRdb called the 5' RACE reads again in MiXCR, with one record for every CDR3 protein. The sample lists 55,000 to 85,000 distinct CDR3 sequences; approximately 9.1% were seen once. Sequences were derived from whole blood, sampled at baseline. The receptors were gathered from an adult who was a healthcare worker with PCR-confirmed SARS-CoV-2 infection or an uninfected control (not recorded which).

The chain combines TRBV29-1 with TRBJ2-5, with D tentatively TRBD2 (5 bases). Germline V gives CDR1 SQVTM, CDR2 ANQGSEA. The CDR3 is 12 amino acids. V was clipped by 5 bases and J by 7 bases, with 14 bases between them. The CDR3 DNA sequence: TGCAGCGTTCAACTGAGTGGGAGGACCCAGTACTTC. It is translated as CSVQLSGRTQYF.

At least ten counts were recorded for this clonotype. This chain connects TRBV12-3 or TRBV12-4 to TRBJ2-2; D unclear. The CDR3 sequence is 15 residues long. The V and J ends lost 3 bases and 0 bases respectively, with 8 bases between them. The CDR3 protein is CASSFGRSNTGELFF. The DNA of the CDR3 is TGTGCCAGCAGTTTTGGCAGGTCGAACACCGGGGAGCTGTTTTTT.

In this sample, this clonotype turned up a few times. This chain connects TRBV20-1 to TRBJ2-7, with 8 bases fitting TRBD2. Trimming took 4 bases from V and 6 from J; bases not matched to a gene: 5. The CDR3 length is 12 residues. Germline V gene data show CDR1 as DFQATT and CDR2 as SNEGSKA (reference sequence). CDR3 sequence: CSAKVAGSEQYF. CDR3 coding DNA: TGCAGTGCTAAAGTAGCGGGGTCCGAGCAGTACTTC.